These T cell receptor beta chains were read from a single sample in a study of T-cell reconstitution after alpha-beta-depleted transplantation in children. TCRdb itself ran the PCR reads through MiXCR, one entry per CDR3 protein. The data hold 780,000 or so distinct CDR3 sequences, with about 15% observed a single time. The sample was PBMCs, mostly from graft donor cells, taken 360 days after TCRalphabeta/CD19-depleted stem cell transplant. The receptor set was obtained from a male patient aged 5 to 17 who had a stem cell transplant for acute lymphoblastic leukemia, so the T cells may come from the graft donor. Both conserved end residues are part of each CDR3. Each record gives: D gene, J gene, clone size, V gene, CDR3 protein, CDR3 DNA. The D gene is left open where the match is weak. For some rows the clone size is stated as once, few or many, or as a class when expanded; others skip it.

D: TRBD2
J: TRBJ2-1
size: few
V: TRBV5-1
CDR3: CASSLRGAGGPFDEQFF
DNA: TGCGCCAGCAGCTTGAGGGGGGCGGGAGGGCCATTTGATGAGCAGTTCTTC

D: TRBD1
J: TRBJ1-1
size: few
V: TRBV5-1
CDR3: CASSPGRGLDTEAFF
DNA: TGCGCCAGCAGCCCAGGGAGGGGGCTTGACACTGAAGCTTTCTTT

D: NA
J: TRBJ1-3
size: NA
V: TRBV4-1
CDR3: CASSQNDSPSSGNTIYF
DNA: TGCGCCAGCAGCCAAAACGACAGCCCCTCCTCTGGAAACACCATATATTTT

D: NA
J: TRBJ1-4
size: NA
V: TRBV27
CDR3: CASTKMGGREKLFF
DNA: TGTGCCAGCACCAAGATGGGGGGGCGTGAAAAACTGTTTTTT

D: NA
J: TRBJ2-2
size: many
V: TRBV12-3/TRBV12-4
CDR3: CASSLKRLNTGELFF
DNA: TGTGCCAGCAGTTTAAAGCGACTGAACACCGGGGAGCTGTTTTTT

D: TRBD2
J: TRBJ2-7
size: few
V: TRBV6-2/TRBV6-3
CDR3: CASSYNGRSSYEQYF
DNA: TGTGCCAGCAGTTATAACGGGAGGAGCTCCTACGAGCAGTACTTC

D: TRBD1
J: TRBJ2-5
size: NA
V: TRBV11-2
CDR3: CASNLWTGGLKTQYF
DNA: TGTGCCAGCAACCTCTGGACAGGGGGCCTGAAGACCCAGTACTTC

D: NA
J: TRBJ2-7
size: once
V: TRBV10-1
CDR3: CASSCRGFSYEQYF
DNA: TGCGCCAGCAGTTGTCGCGGTTTCTCCTACGAGCAGTACTTC

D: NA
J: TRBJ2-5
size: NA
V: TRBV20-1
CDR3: CSARGDYQETQYF
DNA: TGCAGTGCTAGAGGGGACTACCAAGAGACCCAGTACTTC

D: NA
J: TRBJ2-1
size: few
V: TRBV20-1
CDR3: CSARDPGPYNEQFF
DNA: TGCAGTGCTAGAGATCCGGGCCCCTACAATGAGCAGTTCTTC

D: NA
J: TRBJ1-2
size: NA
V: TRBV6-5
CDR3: CASSYGNFNYGYTF
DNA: TGTGCCAGCAGTTACGGCAATTTCAACTATGGCTACACCTTC

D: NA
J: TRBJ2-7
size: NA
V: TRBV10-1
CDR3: CASSEGSGSQYF
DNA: TGCGCCAGCAGTGAGGGGTCGGGCTCTCAGTACTTC

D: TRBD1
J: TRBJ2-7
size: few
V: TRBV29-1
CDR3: CSGPGQGDYEQYF
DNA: TGCAGCGGTCCGGGACAGGGCGATTACGAGCAGTACTTC

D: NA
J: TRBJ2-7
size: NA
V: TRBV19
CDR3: CASKGTGENYEQYF
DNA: TGTGCCAGTAAGGGAACTGGGGAGAACTACGAGCAGTACTTC

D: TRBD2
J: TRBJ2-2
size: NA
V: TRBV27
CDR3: CASSLLAGVGMDTGELFF
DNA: TGTGCCAGCAGTTTACTAGCGGGAGTAGGTATGGACACCGGGGAGCTGTTTTTT

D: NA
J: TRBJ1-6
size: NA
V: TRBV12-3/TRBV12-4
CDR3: CASRLRDTDNSPLHF
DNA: TGTGCCAGCAGGCTCCGGGACACAGATAATTCACCCCTCCACTTT

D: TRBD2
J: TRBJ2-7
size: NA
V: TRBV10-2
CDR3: CASSASGRVYEQYF
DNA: TGCGCCAGCAGTGCTAGCGGGAGGGTTTACGAGCAGTACTTC

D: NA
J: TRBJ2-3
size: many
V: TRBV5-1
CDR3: CASSLRLADTQYF
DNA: TGCGCCAGCAGCTTGCGACTAGCAGATACGCAGTATTTT

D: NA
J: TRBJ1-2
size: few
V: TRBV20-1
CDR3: CSARVQFLFGDGYTF
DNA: TGCAGTGCTAGGGTGCAGTTTCTTTTCGGGGATGGCTACACCTTC

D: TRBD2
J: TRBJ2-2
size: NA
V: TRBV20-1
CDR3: CSARLFAGGGTGELFF
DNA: TGCAGTGCCAGACTTTTTGCGGGAGGGGGCACCGGGGAGCTGTTTTTT

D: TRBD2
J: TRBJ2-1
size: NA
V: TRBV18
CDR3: CASSPGLAGVPEQFF
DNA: TGTGCCAGCTCACCAGGACTAGCGGGAGTCCCTGAGCAGTTCTTC

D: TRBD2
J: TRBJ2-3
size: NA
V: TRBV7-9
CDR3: CASSFGGTSVQASTDTQYF
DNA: TGTGCCAGCAGCTTTGGAGGGACTAGCGTACAAGCTAGCACAGATACGCAGTATTTT

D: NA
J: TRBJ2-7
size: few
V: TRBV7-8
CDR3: CASSLDSGALGNEQYF
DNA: TGTGCCAGCAGCTTAGACTCGGGCGCCCTAGGCAACGAGCAGTACTTC

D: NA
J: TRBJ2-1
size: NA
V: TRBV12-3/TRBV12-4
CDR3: CASRQGLKRVF
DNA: TGTGCCAGCAGGCAGGGGTTGAAGCGGGTCTTC

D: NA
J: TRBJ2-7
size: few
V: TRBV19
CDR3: CASRSARGEKSSYEQYF
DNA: TGTGCCAGTAGATCCGCCCGCGGGGAAAAGAGCTCCTACGAGCAGTACTTC

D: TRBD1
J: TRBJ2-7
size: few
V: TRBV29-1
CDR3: CSAGTGASYEQYF
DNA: TGCAGCGCCGGGACAGGGGCCTCCTACGAGCAGTACTTC

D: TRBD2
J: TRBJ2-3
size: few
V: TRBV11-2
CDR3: CASSKIAGAIDTQYF
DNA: TGTGCCAGCAGCAAAATAGCGGGAGCAATCGATACGCAGTATTTT

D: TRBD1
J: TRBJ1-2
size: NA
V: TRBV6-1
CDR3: CASNIPGQGSGYGYTF
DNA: TGTGCCAGCAATATTCCGGGACAGGGGAGTGGCTATGGCTACACCTTC

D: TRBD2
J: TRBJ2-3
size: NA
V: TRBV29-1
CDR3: CSVGRASGRSTDTQYF
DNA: TGCAGCGTTGGACGGGCTAGCGGGAGGTCCACAGATACGCAGTATTTT

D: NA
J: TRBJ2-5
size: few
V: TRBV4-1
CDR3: CASSLPLATKETQYF
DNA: TGCGCCAGCAGCCTTCCTTTAGCGACTAAAGAGACCCAGTACTTC

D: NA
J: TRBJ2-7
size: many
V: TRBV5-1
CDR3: CASSLVAVSSYEQYF
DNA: TGCGCCAGCAGCTTGGTAGCGGTAAGCTCCTACGAGCAGTACTTC

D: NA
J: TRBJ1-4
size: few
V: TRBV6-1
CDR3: CASSETVYTTNEKLFF
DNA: TGTGCCAGCAGTGAGACCGTATACACAACTAATGAAAAACTGTTTTTT

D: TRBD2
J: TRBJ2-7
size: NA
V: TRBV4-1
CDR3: CASTLGLADYEQYF
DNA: TGCGCCAGCACCCTGGGACTAGCGGATTACGAGCAGTACTTC

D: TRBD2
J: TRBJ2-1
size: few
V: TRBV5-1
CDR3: CASREGLAWGNEQFF
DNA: TGCGCCAGCAGGGAAGGACTAGCGTGGGGGAATGAGCAGTTCTTC

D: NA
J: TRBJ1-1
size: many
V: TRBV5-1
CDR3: CASSLGEWSTEAFF
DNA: TGCGCCAGCAGCTTGGGGGAATGGAGCACTGAAGCTTTCTTT

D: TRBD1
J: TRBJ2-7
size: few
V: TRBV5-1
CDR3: CASSGNVWDSIPEQYF
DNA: TGCGCCAGCAGCGGCAACGTTTGGGACAGTATTCCCGAGCAGTACTTC

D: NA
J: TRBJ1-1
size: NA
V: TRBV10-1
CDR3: CASSDGHRAPNTEAFF
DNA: TGCGCCAGCAGTGATGGGCATAGGGCCCCGAACACTGAAGCTTTCTTT

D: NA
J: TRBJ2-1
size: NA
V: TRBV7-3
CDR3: CASSLITGRSTQYTQFF
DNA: TGTGCCAGCAGCTTAATCACGGGGAGGTCGACGCAATATACCCAGTTCTTC

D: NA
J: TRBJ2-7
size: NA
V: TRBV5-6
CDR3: CASSLGGTVYYEQYF
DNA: TGTGCCAGCAGCTTGGGGGGGACGGTTTACTACGAGCAGTACTTC

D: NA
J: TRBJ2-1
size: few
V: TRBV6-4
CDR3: CASSDSLSLSSYNEQFF
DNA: TGTGCCAGCAGTGACTCATTATCCCTTAGCTCCTACAATGAGCAGTTCTTC

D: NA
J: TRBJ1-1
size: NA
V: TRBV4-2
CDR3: CASSLGARGTEAFF
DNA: TGTGCCAGCAGCCTGGGGGCTCGGGGCACTGAAGCTTTCTTT

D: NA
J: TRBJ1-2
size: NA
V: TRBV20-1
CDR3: CSARSMGQEFF
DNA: TGCAGTGCGAGAAGTATGGGGCAGGAGTTCTTC

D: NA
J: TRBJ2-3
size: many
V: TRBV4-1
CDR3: CASSQDRGASPDTQYF
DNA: TGCGCCAGCAGCCAAGATCGGGGGGCGAGTCCAGATACGCAGTATTTT

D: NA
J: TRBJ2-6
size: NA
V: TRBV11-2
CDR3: CASSALTGANVLTF
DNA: TGTGCCAGCTCGGCACTTACTGGGGCCAACGTCCTGACTTTC

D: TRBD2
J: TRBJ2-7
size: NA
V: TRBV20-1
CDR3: CSARDGTSGYEQYF
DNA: TGCAGTGCTCGGGATGGGACTAGCGGATACGAGCAGTACTTC

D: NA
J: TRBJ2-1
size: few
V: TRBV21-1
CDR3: CASSILRRGQDYNEQFF
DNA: TGTGCCAGCAGCATCCTTAGGAGGGGGCAGGATTACAATGAGCAGTTCTTC

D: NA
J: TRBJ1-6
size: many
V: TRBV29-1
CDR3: CSVSLPGTNSPLHF
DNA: TGCAGCGTTTCCCTCCCAGGGACTAATTCACCCCTCCACTTT

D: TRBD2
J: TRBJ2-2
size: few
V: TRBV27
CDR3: CASSLLGGSWNTGELFF
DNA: TGTGCCAGCAGTTTACTGGGGGGGTCATGGAATACCGGGGAGCTGTTTTTT

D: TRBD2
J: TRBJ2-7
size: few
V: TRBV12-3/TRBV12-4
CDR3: CASSTHERAGGWSSYEQYF
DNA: TGTGCCAGCAGTACCCATGAACGGGCGGGAGGTTGGAGCTCCTACGAGCAGTACTTC

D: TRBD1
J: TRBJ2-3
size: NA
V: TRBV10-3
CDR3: CAISSPGQGLDTQYF
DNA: TGTGCCATCAGCAGCCCGGGACAGGGGTTAGATACGCAGTATTTT

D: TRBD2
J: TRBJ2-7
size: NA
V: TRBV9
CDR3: CASSVSGLAVSYEQYF
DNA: TGTGCCAGCAGCGTGAGTGGACTAGCGGTCTCCTACGAGCAGTACTTC

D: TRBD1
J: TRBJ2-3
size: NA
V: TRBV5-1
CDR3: CASLPTGADTQYF
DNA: TGCGCCAGCCTCCCGACAGGGGCAGATACGCAGTATTTT

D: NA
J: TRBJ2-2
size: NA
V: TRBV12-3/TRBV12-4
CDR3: CASGGNRGNPGELFF
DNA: TGTGCCAGTGGGGGGAACAGGGGCAATCCCGGGGAGCTGTTTTTT

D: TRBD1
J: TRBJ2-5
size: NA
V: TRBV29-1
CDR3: CSVASQGRGPGETQYF
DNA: TGCAGCGTTGCCTCCCAGGGCAGGGGGCCGGGAGAGACCCAGTACTTC